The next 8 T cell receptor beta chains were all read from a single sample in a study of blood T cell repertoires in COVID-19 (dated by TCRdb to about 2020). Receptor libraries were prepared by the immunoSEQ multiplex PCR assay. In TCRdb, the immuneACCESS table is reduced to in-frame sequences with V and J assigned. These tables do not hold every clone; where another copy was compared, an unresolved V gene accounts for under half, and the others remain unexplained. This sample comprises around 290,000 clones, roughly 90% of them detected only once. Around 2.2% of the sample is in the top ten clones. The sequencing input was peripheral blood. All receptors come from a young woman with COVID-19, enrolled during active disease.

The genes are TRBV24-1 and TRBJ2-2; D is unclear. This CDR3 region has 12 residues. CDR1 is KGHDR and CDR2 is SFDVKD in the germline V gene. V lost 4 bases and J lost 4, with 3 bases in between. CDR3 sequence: CATSDFTGELFF. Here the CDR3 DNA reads TGTGCCACCAGTGACTTCACCGGGGAGCTGTTTTTT.

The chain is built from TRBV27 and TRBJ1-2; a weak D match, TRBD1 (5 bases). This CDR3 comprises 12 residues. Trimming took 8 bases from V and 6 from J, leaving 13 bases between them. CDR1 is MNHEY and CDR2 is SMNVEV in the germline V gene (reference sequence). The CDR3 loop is CASRGGVDGYTF. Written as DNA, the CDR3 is TGTGCCAGCCGGGGGGGAGTGGATGGCTACACCTTC.

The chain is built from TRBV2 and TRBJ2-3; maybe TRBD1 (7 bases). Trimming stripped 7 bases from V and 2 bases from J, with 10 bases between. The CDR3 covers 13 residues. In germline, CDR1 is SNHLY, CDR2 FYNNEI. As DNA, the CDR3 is TGTGCCAGCATGGAGGGGGCCACAGATACGCAGTATTTT. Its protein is CASMEGATDTQYF. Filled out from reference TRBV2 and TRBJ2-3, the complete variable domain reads EPEVTQTPSHQVTQMGQEVILRCVPISNHLYFYWYRQILGQKVEFLVSFYNNEISEKSEIFDDQFSVERPDGSNFTLKIRSTKLEDSAMYFCASMEGATDTQYFGPGTRLTVL.

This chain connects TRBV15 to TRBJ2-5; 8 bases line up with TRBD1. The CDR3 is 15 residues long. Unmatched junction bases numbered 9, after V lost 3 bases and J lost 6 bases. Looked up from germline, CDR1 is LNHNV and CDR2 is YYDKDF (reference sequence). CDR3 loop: CATSSRGQGGQTQYF. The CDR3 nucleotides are TGTGCCACCAGCAGCCGAGGACAGGGAGGACAGACCCAGTACTTC.

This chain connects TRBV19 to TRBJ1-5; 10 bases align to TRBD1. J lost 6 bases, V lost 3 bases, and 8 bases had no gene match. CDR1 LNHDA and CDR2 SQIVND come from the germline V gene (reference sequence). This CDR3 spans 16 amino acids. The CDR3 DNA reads TGTGCCAGTAGTATTTCGGGACAGGGGACGGGTCAGCCCCAGCATTTT. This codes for CASSISGQGTGQPQHF.

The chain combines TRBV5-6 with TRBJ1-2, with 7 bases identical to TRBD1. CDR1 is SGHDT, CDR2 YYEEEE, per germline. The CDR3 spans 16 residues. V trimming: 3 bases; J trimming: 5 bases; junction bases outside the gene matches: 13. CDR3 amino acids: CASSSDIGQGEYGYTF. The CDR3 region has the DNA TGTGCCAGCAGCTCCGATATTGGGCAGGGGGAGTATGGCTACACCTTC.

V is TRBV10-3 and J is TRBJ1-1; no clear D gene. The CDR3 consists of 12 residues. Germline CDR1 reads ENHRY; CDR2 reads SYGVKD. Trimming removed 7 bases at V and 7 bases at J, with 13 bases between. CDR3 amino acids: CAIMGSTGEAFF. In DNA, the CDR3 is TGTGCCATCATGGGTTCGACGGGTGAAGCTTTCTTT.

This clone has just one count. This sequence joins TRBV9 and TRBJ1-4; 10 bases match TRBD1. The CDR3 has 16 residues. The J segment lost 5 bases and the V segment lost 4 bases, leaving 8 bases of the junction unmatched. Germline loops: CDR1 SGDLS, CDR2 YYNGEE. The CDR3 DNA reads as TGTGCCAGCAGCCGGACAGGGGGACGCCAAAATGAAAAACTGTTTTTT. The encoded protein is CASSRTGGRQNEKLFF.